The 20 T cell receptor beta chains given below trace back to one sample, sequenced in a study of human T cells and chemical hapten exposure. Time point of the sample: patch test 2, 6 weeks after DPC sensitization. Treatment indicated: therapeutic diphenylcyclopropenone sensitization with weekly scalp DPC. TCRdb called the RACE reads again in MiXCR, with one record for every CDR3 protein. The table includes 65,000 to 95,000 distinct CDR3 sequences, 6.5% to 8% detected once. The sample in question was whole blood, obtained in connection with sensitization to the hapten diphenylcyclopropenone (DPC). These receptor sequences come from a woman in her twenties or thirties with alopecia areata. Some clones in this sample may be carry-over from other donors' samples.

This chain links TRBV2 with TRBJ1-2, with a weak D call TRBD1 (6 bases). The CDR3 loop spans 15 amino acids. Trimming took 7 bases from V and 5 from J, leaving 20 bases between them. CDR1 SNHLY and CDR2 FYNNEI come from the germline V gene. CDR3 DNA sequence: TGTGCCAGCATCCCCTCCGCGGGACACCTATATGGCTACACCTTC. It encodes CASIPSAGHLYGYTF.

The chain couples TRBV6-6 to TRBJ2-2; 8 bases map to TRBD2. The CDR3 runs 16 residues. Trimming removed 6 bases from V and 0 bases from J; junction bases left unmatched: 6. Germline V lookup: CDR1 MNHNY, CDR2 SVGAGI (reference sequence). The CDR3 DNA is TGTGCCAGCAGCCGGGGGACTAGTCCGAACACCGGGGAGCTGTTTTTT. Translated, it gives CASSRGTSPNTGELFF.

This clonotype came up many times. The rearrangement joins TRBV20-1 to TRBJ1-1, with D uncertain. This CDR3 comprises 12 residues. Between the trimmed V and J ends, which lost 5 bases and 5 bases, there was a span of 12 bases. The germline gives CDR1 DFQATT, CDR2 SNEGSKA (reference sequence). In DNA, the CDR3 is TGCAGTGCTCCCCAGTGGGAGACTGAAGCTTTCTTT. Translating gives CSAPQWETEAFF.

The rearrangement joins TRBV12-3 or TRBV12-4 to TRBJ2-7; D may correspond to TRBD1 or TRBD2 (5 bases each). Trimming stripped 2 bases from V and 3 bases from J, with 11 bases between. The CDR3 totals 14 residues. The chain's CDR3 is CASSLQGGGYEQYF. CDR3 nucleotides: TGTGCCAGCAGTTTACAGGGTGGGGGCTACGAGCAGTACTTC.

This clonotype was recorded many times. This chain links TRBV7-3 with TRBJ1-2; unclear D gene. Deletions cut 1 base from V and 4 bases from J, with 10 bases between. This CDR3 spans 14 amino acids. CDR1 and CDR2 (germline): SGHTA, FQGTGA. The CDR3 reads CASSLILGSYGYTF. The CDR3 nucleotides read TGTGCCAGCAGCTTAATCTTAGGCTCCTATGGCTACACCTTC.

This clonotype was detected ten times or more. This chain uses TRBV7-2 with TRBJ2-1, with 9 bases fitting TRBD1. V was clipped by 8 bases and J by 3 bases; unmatched bases: 2. CDR1 and CDR2 from the germline V gene are SGHTA and FQGNSA. The CDR3 has 13 amino acids. DNA for the CDR3: TGTGCCAGCGGGACAGGGAACTACAATGAGCAGTTCTTC. Its protein product is CASGTGNYNEQFF. Full variable domain (rest looked up from reference TRBV7-2 and TRBJ2-1): GAGVSQSPSNKVTEKGKDVELRCDPISGHTALYWYRQSLGQGLEFLIYFQGNSAPDKSGLPSDRFSAERTGGSVSTLTIQRTQQEDSAVYLCASGTGNYNEQFFGPGTRLTVL.

In its sample, this clonotype was seen many times. V and J are TRBV9 and TRBJ2-6, with D maybe TRBD1 (6 bases). V gave up 4 bases and J gave up 4 bases, with 12 bases separating them. CDR3 size: 15 residues. CDR1 is SGDLS, CDR2 YYNGEE, per germline. This CDR3 reads CASSLRGSGANVLTF. The CDR3 bases are TGTGCCAGCAGCCTGAGGGGGTCGGGGGCCAACGTCCTGACTTTC. The variable domain in full, completed from reference TRBV9 and TRBJ2-6, reads DSGVTQTPKHLITATGQRVTLRCSPRSGDLSVYWYQQSLDQGLQFLIQYYNGEERAKGNILERFSAQQFPDLHSELNLSSLELGDSALYFCASSLRGSGANVLTFGAGSRLTVL.

This rearrangement joins TRBV10-3 to TRBJ1-2; possible D gene TRBD1, 6 bases. Trimming pared 1 base from V and 4 bases from J, leaving 10 bases between. CDR3 size: 14 residues. Looked up from germline, CDR1 is ENHRY and CDR2 is SYGVKD. DNA for the CDR3: TGTGCCATCAGTGAGTTGGACAGCTCCTATGGCTACACCTTC. This translates into CAISELDSSYGYTF.

This clonotype showed up many times. This chain uses TRBV7-2 with TRBJ2-3; 9 bases are shared with TRBD2. The CDR3 extends over 16 amino acids. V shed 5 bases and J 1 base; nucleotides not matched to a gene: 7. From germline, CDR1 is SGHTA and CDR2 FQGNSA. In DNA form, the CDR3 reads TGTGCCAGCAGCCCAGGCGCTAGCGGGGGCACAGATACGCAGTATTTT. As protein: CASSPGASGGTDTQYF. The full variable domain, rest sourced from reference TRBV7-2 and TRBJ2-3, is GAGVSQSPSNKVTEKGKDVELRCDPISGHTALYWYRQSLGQGLEFLIYFQGNSAPDKSGLPSDRFSAERTGGSVSTLTIQRTQQEDSAVYLCASSPGASGGTDTQYFGPGTRLTVL.

This clonotype was counted at least ten times. The chain joins TRBV7-2 to TRBJ2-3; D is unresolved. Germline loops: CDR1 SGHTA, CDR2 FQGNSA. Trimming removed 7 bases at V and 0 bases at J, with 8 bases between. The CDR3 totals 13 residues. DNA for the CDR3: TGTGCCAGCAAACAGTCTAGCACAGATACGCAGTATTTT. Translation: CASKQSSTDTQYF.

This clonotype has a handful of counts. V usage is TRBV30 and J usage is TRBJ1-1, with D possibly TRBD1 on 6 matching bases. V was cut by 1 base and J by 12 bases, with 12 bases left in between. Germline loops: CDR1 GTSNPN, CDR2 SVGIG (reference sequence). The CDR3 consists of 11 residues. The CDR3 DNA follows: TGTGCCTGGAGTGGCGGGACACCAACTTTCTTT. It specifies CAWSGGTPTFF.

The chain uses TRBV5-1 and TRBJ1-3; a possible D gene is TRBD1 (5 bases). Germline CDR1 SGHRS, CDR2 YFSETQ. This CDR3 has 15 amino acids. V lost 2 bases and J 3 bases, leaving 12 bases between the germline ends. CDR3 sequence (DNA): TGCGCCAGCAGCTTTACCAGGGCGAATGGAAACACCATATATTTT. As protein: CASSFTRANGNTIYF.

At least ten counts were recorded for this clonotype. The rearrangement links TRBV25-1 to TRBJ1-1, with D perhaps matching TRBD1 (5 bases). V dropped 3 bases and J dropped 10 bases, with 18 bases sitting between them. The CDR3 runs to 14 residues. CDR1 and CDR2 (germline): MGHDK, SYGVNS. The chain's CDR3 is CASSDRGRDRRAFF. CDR3 DNA sequence: TGTGCCAGCAGTGATAGGGGCAGGGACCGCCGAGCTTTCTTT.

The chain carries TRBV6-5 and TRBJ1-2, with TRBD1 as a possible D gene (5 bases). Trimming stripped 3 bases from V and 2 bases from J, with 13 bases between. This CDR3 has 15 amino acids. CDR1 and CDR2 (germline): MNHEY, SVGAGI. This chain's CDR3 is CASSYRGQQNYGYTF. DNA of the CDR3: TGTGCCAGCAGTTATCGGGGCCAACAAAACTATGGCTACACCTTC.

The chain carries TRBV7-9 and TRBJ1-2, with D possibly TRBD1 on 5 matching bases. V was shortened by 8 bases and J by 4 bases, with 29 bases between the two germline ends. Germline CDR1 reads SEHNR; CDR2 reads FQNEAQ (reference sequence). This CDR3 is built from 18 residues. This chain's CDR3 is CASLPPQARQSVGYGYTF. CDR3 in DNA: TGTGCCAGCCTCCCCCCCCAAGCTAGACAGAGCGTGGGCTATGGCTACACCTTC.

This clonotype was detected many times. The rearrangement joins TRBV27 to TRBJ1-5, with D unclear. The CDR3 contains 14 residues. With 5 bases removed from V and 1 base from J, the gap between germline ends came to 9 bases. CDR1 MNHEY and CDR2 SMNVEV come from the germline V gene (reference sequence). The CDR3 nucleotides are TGTGCCAGCAGTCCCGACGGGAGCAATCAGCCCCAGCATTTT. It yields the protein CASSPDGSNQPQHF.

There are a few counts of this clonotype. This chain links TRBV6-5 with TRBJ2-7; TRBD1 aligns across 7 bases. V gave up 6 bases and J gave up 5 bases; unmatched junction bases: 10. CDR3 length equals 14 residues. CDR1 is MNHEY, CDR2 SVGAGI, per germline. CDR3 DNA: TGTGCCAGCAGCCGCTCGACAGGGTCTCACGAGCAGTACTTC. Protein: CASSRSTGSHEQYF.

This clonotype was seen many times. The V call is TRBV5-5, the J call TRBJ1-4; D is perhaps TRBD1 (6 bases). Deletions cut 3 bases from V and 4 bases from J, with 13 bases between. CDR1 SGHKS and CDR2 YYEKEE come from the germline V gene (reference sequence). The CDR3 extends over 15 amino acids. CDR3 coding DNA: TGTGCCAGCAGCTCCAGTGACAGGTATAATGAAAAACTGTTTTTT. Protein: CASSSSDRYNEKLFF.

This clonotype appeared many times. The J gene is TRBJ2-1, the V gene TRBV5-1; TRBD1 aligns across 7 bases. Germline lookup yields CDR1 SGHRS and CDR2 YFSETQ. V shed 4 bases, J shed 15 bases, and the junction held 4 bases outside the gene matches. CDR3 length: 10 amino acids. CDR3 DNA sequence: TGCGCCAGCAGCCCAGGGGGTCTGTTCTTC. Translated: CASSPGGLFF.

This clonotype was seen a handful of times. The chain uses TRBV19 and TRBJ2-1; weak D call: TRBD1 (6 bases). CDR1 is LNHDA, CDR2 SQIVND, per germline (reference sequence). V lost 5 bases, J lost 3 bases, and 14 bases lay in between. The length of the CDR3 is 15 residues. Here the CDR3 reads CASSPGTSFYNEQFF. The CDR3 DNA sequence: TGTGCCAGTAGTCCCGGGACAAGCTTCTACAATGAGCAGTTCTTC.